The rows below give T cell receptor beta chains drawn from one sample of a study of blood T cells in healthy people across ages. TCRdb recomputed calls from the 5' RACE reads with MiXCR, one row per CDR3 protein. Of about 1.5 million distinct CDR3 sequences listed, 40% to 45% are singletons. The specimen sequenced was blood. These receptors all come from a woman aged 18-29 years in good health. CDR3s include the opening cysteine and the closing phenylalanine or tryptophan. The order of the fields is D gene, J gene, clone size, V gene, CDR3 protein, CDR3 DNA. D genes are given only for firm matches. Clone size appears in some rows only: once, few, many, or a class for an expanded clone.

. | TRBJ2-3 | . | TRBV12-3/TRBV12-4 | CASSPGVNAHTQYF | TGTGCCAGCAGTCCCGGGGTTAACGCGCATACGCAGTATTTT
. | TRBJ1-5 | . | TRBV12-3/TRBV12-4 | CASSPQGGRPQHF | TGTGCCAGCAGCCCCCAGGGCGGTCGGCCCCAGCATTTT
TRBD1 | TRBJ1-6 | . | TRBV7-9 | CASSSSGTAKSPLHF | TGTGCCAGCAGCTCCTCTGGGACAGCAAAGTCACCCCTCCACTTT
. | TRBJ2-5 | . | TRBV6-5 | CAIRRDRETQYF | TGTGCCATCAGGCGGGATCGCGAGACCCAGTACTTC
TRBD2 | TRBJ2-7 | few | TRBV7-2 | CASSFGLAGVRYEQYF | TGTGCCAGCAGCTTCGGGCTAGCGGGAGTCAGATACGAGCAGTACTTC
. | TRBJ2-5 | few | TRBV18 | CASAERRMETQYF | TGTGCCAGCGCCGAGAGGCGGATGGAGACCCAGTACTTC
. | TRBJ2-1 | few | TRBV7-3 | CASSKEVSSYNEQFF | TGTGCCAGCAGCAAGGAGGTGAGCTCCTACAATGAGCAGTTCTTC
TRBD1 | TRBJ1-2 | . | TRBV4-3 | CASSQATGQGYGYTF | TGCGCCAGCAGCCAAGCGACAGGGCAGGGCTATGGCTACACCTTC
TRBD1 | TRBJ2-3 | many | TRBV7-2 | CASSLDRADTQYF | TGTGCCAGCAGCTTGGACAGGGCAGATACGCAGTATTTT
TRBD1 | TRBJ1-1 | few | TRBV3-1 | CASSPGTGILNTEAFF | TGTGCCAGCAGCCCCGGGACAGGGATTTTGAACACTGAAGCTTTCTTT
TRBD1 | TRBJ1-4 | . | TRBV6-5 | CASSYETGVINEKLFF | TGTGCCAGCAGTTACGAGACAGGGGTTATTAATGAAAAACTGTTTTTT
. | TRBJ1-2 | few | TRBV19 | CASTQSGVDGYTF | TGTGCCAGTACCCAGTCAGGGGTAGATGGCTACACCTTC
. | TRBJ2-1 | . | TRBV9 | CASSVGQGMNYEQFF | TGTGCCAGCAGCGTAGGCCAGGGTATGAACTATGAGCAGTTCTTC
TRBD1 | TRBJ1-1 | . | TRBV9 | CASSEIGTGDTEAFF | TGTGCCAGCAGCGAAATCGGGACAGGGGACACTGAAGCTTTCTTT
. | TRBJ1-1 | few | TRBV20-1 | CSQQPGQTNTEAFF | TGCAGTCAACAACCGGGACAAACGAACACTGAAGCTTTCTTT
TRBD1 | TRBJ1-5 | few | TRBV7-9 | CASSYGQGAQPQHF | TGTGCCAGCAGCTACGGACAGGGAGCTCAGCCCCAGCATTTT
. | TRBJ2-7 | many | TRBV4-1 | CASSPLTGEQYF | TGCGCCAGCAGCCCCCTGACCGGCGAGCAGTACTTC